The 18 T cell receptor beta chains given below trace back to one sample, sequenced in a study of blood T cell repertoires in COVID-19. Libraries were prepared by immunoSEQ multiplex PCR; TCRdb keeps only in-frame clonotypes and omits some of them. The sample yields more than 150,000 clones, roughly 81% seen once. Sequencing was carried out using peripheral blood. The receptors were sampled from a woman at least 80 years old with COVID-19, enrolled during active disease.

This chain connects TRBV5-5 to TRBJ1-1; 9 positions agree with TRBD1. The CDR3 length is 14 residues. Looked up from germline, CDR1 is SGHKS and CDR2 is YYEKEE (reference sequence). Trimming cost V 2 bases and J 4 bases; bases outside gene matches: 3. Here the CDR3 reads CASSLRDRATEAFF. The DNA of the CDR3 is TGTGCCAGCAGCTTACGGGACAGGGCCACTGAAGCTTTCTTT.

This rearrangement joins TRBV16 to TRBJ1-1; D unresolved. Germline V lookup: CDR1 KGHSY, CDR2 FQNENV. The germline V and J ends were trimmed by 0 bases and 8 bases, with 10 bases remaining between them. The CDR3 totals 13 residues. The CDR3 loop reads CASSQSALSEAFF. DNA for the CDR3: TGTGCCAGCAGCCAATCCGCACTAAGCGAAGCTTTCTTT.

Remarks on this clone: Mismatch with germline at one junction end may stem from a read error. The chain links TRBV6-1 to TRBJ2-3, with TRBD2 identical over 13 bases. Germline V gene lookup returns CDR1 MNHNS and CDR2 SASEGT. CDR3 length equals 19 residues. For the CDR3, the DNA is TGTGCCAGCAGTGGAAACAGGGGTCGGACTAGCGGGAGCATAGATACGCAGTATTTT. Its translation is CASSGNRGRTSGSIDTQYF.

The chain combines TRBV19 with TRBJ2-3; D is undetermined. Trimming removed 5 bases from V and 3 bases from J, with 6 bases in between. Per the germline V gene, CDR1 is LNHDA and CDR2 is SQIVND (reference sequence). The CDR3 spans 12 residues. The CDR3 DNA reads as TGTGCCAGTAGTCGTGAGACAGATACGCAGTATTTT. It is translated as CASSRETDTQYF. The full variable domain, rest sourced from reference TRBV19 and TRBJ2-3, is DGGITQSPKYLFRKEGQNVTLSCEQNLNHDAMYWYRQDPGQGLRLIYYSQIVNDFQKGDIAEGYSVSREKKESFPLTVTSAQKNPTAFYLCASSRETDTQYFGPGTRLTVL.

V usage is TRBV7-9 and J usage is TRBJ2-2; a possible D gene is TRBD1 (5 bases). CDR1 and CDR2 (germline): SEHNR, FQNEAQ (reference sequence). The CDR3 is 16 residues long. Between the trimmed V and J ends, which lost 1 base and 4 bases, there was a span of 13 bases. This CDR3 reads CASSLGRAGPTGELFF. The CDR3 bases are TGTGCCAGCAGCTTAGGTCGGGCAGGGCCCACCGGGGAGCTGTTTTTT.

The chain employs TRBV6-6 and TRBJ2-7; 9 bases line up with TRBD1. The CDR3 sequence is 15 residues long. The germline CDR1 and CDR2 sequences are MNHNY and SVGAGI (reference sequence). Trimming cost V 0 bases and J 3 bases; bases outside gene matches: 3. CDR3 protein: CASSYSKTGGYEQYF. DNA of the CDR3: TGTGCCAGCAGTTACTCGAAGACAGGGGGCTACGAGCAGTACTTC.

This chain links TRBV7-8 with TRBJ2-3; 8 bases fit TRBD2. Losses at the gene ends were 5 bases for V and 4 bases for J; bases not matched to a gene: 8. This CDR3 spans 15 amino acids. Germline-derived CDR1 and CDR2 are SGHVS and FQNEAQ. This CDR3 is CASSREAREADTQYF. The CDR3 DNA sequence: TGTGCCAGCAGCCGAGAGGCGCGGGAGGCAGATACGCAGTATTTT. Combining the CDR3 with reference TRBV7-8 and TRBJ2-3 gives the whole variable domain GAGVSQSPRYKVAKRGQDVALRCDPISGHVSLFWYQQALGQGPEFLTYFQNEAQLDKSGLPSDRFFAERPEGSVSTLKIQRTQQEDSAVYLCASSREAREADTQYFGPGTRLTVL.

V usage is TRBV7-9 and J usage is TRBJ2-5; possible D gene TRBD2, 7 bases. Trimming removed 5 bases at V and 4 bases at J, with 17 bases between. CDR1 and CDR2 from the germline V gene are SEHNR and FQNEAQ (reference sequence). CDR3 length: 15 amino acids. In nucleotides, the CDR3 is TGTGCCAGCAGCCCGACCGGGGGGCCAAGAGAGACCCAGTACTTC. Translated: CASSPTGGPRETQYF.

The rearrangement links TRBV23-1 to TRBJ1-6, with D tentatively TRBD1 (5 bases). TRBV23-1 is sorted into the ORF group, with uncertain function. Trimming removed 8 bases at V and 7 bases at J, with 24 bases between. This CDR3 contains 17 residues. The DNA of the CDR3 is TGCGCCAGCCTCCAGACAGTCGGCCCCTGTTGGAATTCACCCCTCCACTTT. Its translation is CASLQTVGPCWNSPLHF.

This chain links TRBV4-2 with TRBJ2-7; D is perhaps TRBD1 (7 bases). Germline V lookup: CDR1 LGHNA, CDR2 YNFKEQ. CDR3 length: 15 residues. Between the trimmed V and J ends, which lost 3 bases and 0 bases, there was a span of 12 bases. The CDR3 nucleotides are TGTGCCAGCAGCCAGTACAGGGGAGGCTCCTACGAGCAGTACTTC. This encodes CASSQYRGGSYEQYF.

This chain connects TRBV5-6 to TRBJ2-5; D remains unclear. The CDR3 has 15 amino acids. Looked up from germline, CDR1 is SGHDT and CDR2 is YYEEEE. V was trimmed by 0 bases and J by 0 bases, leaving 9 bases between them. CDR3 sequence reads: CASSLDLAYQETQYF. DNA for the CDR3: TGTGCCAGCAGCTTGGATCTGGCTTACCAAGAGACCCAGTACTTC.

J is TRBJ1-2 and V is TRBV29-1; 7 bases map to TRBD1. Trimming at V came to 3 bases and at J to 0 bases, leaving 10 bases not matched to a gene. Looked up from germline, CDR1 is SQVTM and CDR2 is ANQGSEA. This CDR3 has 16 amino acids. The CDR3 sequence is CSVELQGSQANYGYTF. CDR3 coding DNA: TGCAGCGTTGAGTTACAGGGGAGCCAAGCTAACTATGGCTACACCTTC.

This clone was picked up one time. The chain employs TRBV2 and TRBJ2-5; possible D gene TRBD2, 6 bases. The CDR3 covers 15 residues. The germline V and J ends were trimmed by 0 bases and 4 bases, with 12 bases remaining between them. Germline loops: CDR1 SNHLY, CDR2 FYNNEI. As DNA, the CDR3 is TGTGCCAGCAGTGAAGCGCTTCTGGGGGGAGAGACCCAGTACTTC. Encoded protein: CASSEALLGGETQYF.

The V gene is TRBV24-1, the J gene TRBJ2-7; 11 bases are shared with TRBD1. CDR3 length: 16 residues. Trimming at V came to 3 bases and at J to 9 bases, leaving 12 bases not matched to a gene. Germline V CDR1 and CDR2: KGHDR, SFDVKD. DNA of the CDR3: TGTGCCACCAGTGATCCGAGGACAGGGGGCGCTTATAGGCAGTACTTC. It encodes CATSDPRTGGAYRQYF.

The V gene is TRBV6-6, the J gene TRBJ1-6; TRBD1 matches 7 bases. The CDR3 spans 16 residues. The V gene's germline CDR1 is MNHNY and CDR2 SVGAGI (reference sequence). V gave up 4 bases and J gave up 5 bases; unmatched junction bases: 8. For the CDR3, the DNA is TGTGCCAGCAGTTCCGCCCCGACAGGGAATAATTCACCCCTCCACTTT. It is translated as CASSSAPTGNNSPLHF.

As regards this clone: Additional DNA sequences in this sample encode the identical CDR3. CDR3 bases: TGTGCCAGCAGTAGACAGGGAAACACTGAAGCTTTCTTT. Amino acid sequence: CASSRQGNTEAFF. The V and J genes are TRBV27 and TRBJ1-1, with 7 nucleotides matching TRBD1. Trimming at V came to 5 bases and at J to 2 bases, leaving 2 bases not matched to a gene. Germline CDR1 reads MNHEY; CDR2 reads SMNVEV (reference sequence). The CDR3 sequence is 13 residues long.

The rearrangement joins TRBV3-1 (or the pseudogene TRBV3-2) to TRBJ2-3, with D perhaps TRBD2 (6 bases). Looked up from germline, CDR1 is LGHDT and CDR2 is YNNKEL (reference sequence). The V gene lost 7 bases and the J gene lost 5 bases, with 22 bases spanning the gap. CDR3 length: 16 residues. This CDR3 is CASNRIGAGFRDTQYF. CDR3 sequence (DNA): TGTGCCAGCAACCGAATCGGGGCGGGATTTAGAGATACGCAGTATTTT.

The chain couples TRBV6-1 to TRBJ2-1; 10 bases align to TRBD2. Germline CDR1 is MNHNS and CDR2 is SASEGT. The V gene end was trimmed by 2 bases and the J gene end by 3 bases; junction bases not matched to a gene: 7. The CDR3 has 17 residues. The CDR3 protein is CASSEPVAGGYYNEQFF. The CDR3 DNA reads TGTGCCAGCAGTGAACCCGTAGCGGGAGGTTACTACAATGAGCAGTTCTTC.